This T cell receptor beta chain stems from a study of blood T cell repertoires in COVID-19. Study background: The study drew acute and convalescent COVID-19 samples from the United States, Italy and Spain. PBMCs, B-cell-depleted T cells, or T cells provided the cDNA or gDNA that made up the material.

CDR3 length: 21 amino acids. The V gene's germline CDR1 is MRHNA and CDR2 SNTAGT. J was trimmed by 2 bases and V by 0 bases; bases with no gene match: 17. Methods used by the authors: Researchers report that nucleated cell counts were estimated from reference gene primer amplification. Some clones are missing from TCRdb's copy, which holds only in-frame ones; the method was immunoSEQ multiplex PCR. That table gives V, J and clone size, and the DNA gave D and trimming. This table holds around 300,000 clones, about 89% found once. The sequence came from a woman aged 40 to 50 who had recovered from COVID-19. Sample: peripheral blood. The rearrangement joins TRBV6-4 to TRBJ1-5; 9 bases line up with TRBD1. CDR3 nucleotides: TGTGCCAGCAGTGACTCGATAACTGGGACAGGGTATGCGAGAGGCAATCAGCCCCAGCATTTT. Translation: CASSDSITGTGYARGNQPQHF.